Below, 31 T cell receptor beta chains from the same sample are listed, as sequenced in a study of cytomegalovirus exposure and HLA in healthy donors (dated by TCRdb to about 2017). The library relied on the immunoSEQ multiplex PCR assay. The multiplex PCR relied on a mix of 60 forward primers for TCR Vbeta segments and 13 reverse primers for TCR Jbeta segments. The table was pulled from immuneACCESS by TCRdb, which kept in-frame rearrangements only. Such tables lose some clones; where checked, under half of the loss comes from unresolved V genes, and the rest has no known cause. This sample gives some 92,000 clones in total; more than 60% of them show up just once. In total, the top ten clones hold around 3% of the sample. Material: PBMCs. All receptors derive from a man younger than 40 in good health and CMV-seronegative.

The CDR3 sequence is CASRGSGALNQPQHF. For the CDR3, the DNA is TGTGCCAGTAGGGGTAGTGGGGCCCTTAATCAGCCCCAGCATTTT. V gene TRBV19 combines with J gene TRBJ1-5; TRBD1 is a possible D gene (5 bases). CDR3 length: 15 residues. V gave up 6 bases and J gave up 4 bases, with 16 bases separating them. Germline CDR1 is LNHDA and CDR2 is SQIVND (reference sequence). Combining the CDR3 with reference TRBV19 and TRBJ1-5 gives the whole variable domain DGGITQSPKYLFRKEGQNVTLSCEQNLNHDAMYWYRQDPGQGLRLIYYSQIVNDFQKGDIAEGYSVSREKKESFPLTVTSAQKNPTAFYLCASRGSGALNQPQHFGDGTRLSIL.

The V and J genes are TRBV5-6 and TRBJ2-3; 10 bases match TRBD2. V shed 0 bases and J 0 bases; nucleotides not matched to a gene: 7. CDR1 SGHDT and CDR2 YYEEEE come from the germline V gene. The CDR3 runs 18 residues. This CDR3 is CASSLASAGGLSTDTQYF. CDR3 bases: TGTGCCAGCAGCTTGGCTTCAGCGGGGGGGCTTAGCACAGATACGCAGTATTTT.

This chain uses TRBV2 with TRBJ1-1, with D unclear. Germline CDR1 and CDR2: SNHLY and FYNNEI. With 10 bases removed from V and 2 bases from J, the gap between germline ends came to 8 bases. The CDR3 runs 11 residues. The CDR3 is CATSYNTEAFF. The CDR3 DNA follows: TGTGCCACCTCGTATAACACTGAAGCTTTCTTT. The full variable domain, in which reference TRBV2 and TRBJ1-1 provide the parts outside the CDR3, is EPEVTQTPSHQVTQMGQEVILRCVPISNHLYFYWYRQILGQKVEFLVSFYNNEISEKSEIFDDQFSVERPDGSNFTLKIRSTKLEDSAMYFCATSYNTEAFFGQGTRLTVV.

V and J are TRBV25-1 and TRBJ1-1; D possibly corresponds to TRBD1 (5 bases). Between the trimmed V and J ends, which lost 3 bases and 0 bases, there was a span of 11 bases. Per germline, CDR1 MGHDK and CDR2 SYGVNS. The CDR3 consists of 15 residues. This CDR3 is CASSDLGLMNTEAFF. CDR3 in DNA: TGTGCCAGCAGTGATCTGGGACTGATGAACACTGAAGCTTTCTTT. The full variable domain, rest sourced from reference TRBV25-1 and TRBJ1-1, is EADIYQTPRYLVIGTGKKITLECSQTMGHDKMYWYQQDPGMELHLIHYSYGVNSTEKGDLSSESTVSRIRTEHFPLTLESARPSHTSQYLCASSDLGLMNTEAFFGQGTRLTVV.

The chain is built from TRBV18 and TRBJ1-5, with D tentatively TRBD1 (5 bases). Looked up from germline, CDR1 is KGHSH and CDR2 is LQKENI. Deletions cut 3 bases from V and 4 bases from J, with 13 bases between. The CDR3 sequence is 15 residues long. CDR3 DNA sequence: TGTGCCAGCTCACCTCTCGGGGGAGGGAATCAGCCCCAGCATTTT. It yields the protein CASSPLGGGNQPQHF.

V gene TRBV2 combines with J gene TRBJ2-7; D perhaps matches TRBD2 (6 bases). V lost 5 bases and J lost 3, with 14 bases in between. The CDR3 runs 14 residues. Per germline, CDR1 SNHLY and CDR2 FYNNEI. The CDR3 sequence is CASSKRPGDYEQYF. CDR3 in DNA: TGTGCCAGCAGTAAACGGCCGGGGGACTACGAGCAGTACTTC.

The chain recombines TRBV11-1 with TRBJ2-2, with 9 bases that match TRBD1. From germline, CDR1 is SGHAT and CDR2 FQDESV (reference sequence). CDR3 size: 16 residues. V lost 6 bases to trimming and J lost 8 bases; unmatched junction nucleotides: 13. The CDR3 region is CASSLGQGPNGGELFF. For the CDR3, the DNA is TGTGCCAGCAGTCTTGGACAGGGGCCCAATGGTGGGGAGCTGTTTTTT.

The rearrangement links TRBV7-2 to TRBJ2-3, with 7 bases matching TRBD2. Germline lookup yields CDR1 SGHTA and CDR2 FQGNSA. V trimming: 8 bases; J trimming: 4 bases; junction bases outside the gene matches: 9. The CDR3 covers 14 residues. CDR3 loop: CASLRRGGADTQYF. The DNA of the CDR3 is TGTGCCAGCCTAAGGCGTGGGGGGGCAGATACGCAGTATTTT.

The chain uses TRBV27 and TRBJ1-6; 7 positions agree with TRBD1. Germline lookup yields CDR1 MNHEY and CDR2 SMNVEV (reference sequence). The CDR3 sequence is 17 residues long. After removal of 1 base from V and 6 bases from J, the junction contained 9 bases not matched to a gene. The CDR3 reads CASSLLLTGAGNSPLHF. CDR3 DNA sequence: TGTGCCAGCAGTTTATTACTAACAGGGGCGGGTAATTCACCCCTCCACTTT.

V is TRBV6-5 and J is TRBJ1-1; D is perhaps TRBD1 (6 bases). Germline V gene sequence: CDR1 MNHEY, CDR2 SVGAGI. The CDR3 has 11 residues. Trimming cost V 8 bases and J 10 bases, with 14 bases left between them. The CDR3 DNA follows: TGTGCCAGCTGGGGGGGGCTAGGAGCTTTCTTT. Its protein product is CASWGGLGAFF.

The V gene is TRBV5-1, the J gene TRBJ2-7; possible D gene TRBD1, 5 bases. The CDR3 consists of 14 residues. Germline CDR1 reads SGHRS; CDR2 reads YFSETQ. V lost 0 bases and J 2 bases, leaving 9 bases between the germline ends. This CDR3 is CASSLERQTYEQYF. The CDR3 nucleotides are TGCGCCAGCAGCTTGGAAAGACAGACCTACGAGCAGTACTTC.

The chain is built from TRBV19 and TRBJ1-1; D is unresolved. CDR3 size: 11 residues. The germline V gene has CDR1 LNHDA and CDR2 SQIVND (reference sequence). V dropped 2 bases and J dropped 11 bases, with 9 bases sitting between them. The CDR3 protein is CASSIRAEAFF. CDR3 DNA: TGTGCCAGTAGTATACGAGCGGAGGCTTTCTTT.

V usage is TRBV15 and J usage is TRBJ2-1, with 7 bases fitting TRBD1. V was clipped by 0 bases and J by 4 bases; unmatched bases: 6. This CDR3 has 16 amino acids. Germline CDR1 is LNHNV and CDR2 is YYDKDF (reference sequence). The CDR3 bases are TGTGCCACCAGCAGAGACGCCGGGACAGAGTACAATGAGCAGTTCTTC. This encodes CATSRDAGTEYNEQFF.

The V and J genes are TRBV19 and TRBJ1-3; unclear D gene. There are 14 residues in the CDR3. The germline V gene has CDR1 LNHDA and CDR2 SQIVND (reference sequence). The V end lost 11 bases, the J end lost 0 bases, and 14 bases lay between the germline ends. The CDR3: CASNERFSGNTIYF. The CDR3 coding sequence is TGTGCCTCGAATGAGAGATTCTCTGGAAACACCATATATTTT.

This clone was counted between two and nine times. V gene TRBV5-6 combines with J gene TRBJ1-2; the D gene is possibly TRBD1 (6 bases). Germline V gene data show CDR1 as SGHDT and CDR2 as YYEEEE. The CDR3 has 16 residues. V lost 5 bases to trimming and J lost 7 bases, with 24 bases between them. CDR3 sequence: CASRKQFETGISGYTF. In DNA form, the CDR3 reads TGTGCCAGCAGGAAACAATTCGAAACAGGGATTAGTGGCTACACCTTC.

The chain joins TRBV9 to TRBJ2-7; TRBD1 matches 8 bases. The CDR3 sequence is 11 residues long. Germline loops: CDR1 SGDLS, CDR2 YYNGEE. V lost 9 bases, J lost 6 bases, and 5 bases stayed unmatched. This CDR3 reads CAKDRGSEQYF. The DNA for the CDR3 is TGTGCCAAAGACAGGGGATCCGAGCAGTACTTC.

The rearrangement joins TRBV30 to TRBJ1-5, with 10 bases that match TRBD1. This CDR3 contains 15 residues. Germline V gene lookup returns CDR1 GTSNPN and CDR2 SVGIG (reference sequence). V lost 1 base and J lost 4; bases outside the gene matches: 4. The CDR3 DNA follows: TGTGCCTGGAGTGGGCGACAGGGGGCTAATCAGCCCCAGCATTTT. Protein product: CAWSGRQGANQPQHF.

This clone occurred a few times. The V and J genes are TRBV18 and TRBJ1-1, with 11 bases matching TRBD1. The germline gives CDR1 KGHSH, CDR2 LQKENI. J lost 4 bases, V lost 7 bases, and 2 bases had no gene match. CDR3 length: 13 amino acids. The CDR3 spells CASLGTGGTEAFF. For the CDR3, the DNA is TGTGCCAGCTTGGGGACAGGGGGCACTGAAGCTTTCTTT.

The chain combines TRBV27 with TRBJ2-1; TRBD2 aligns across 11 bases. Germline assignment: CDR1 MNHEY and CDR2 SMNVEV (reference sequence). V gave up 3 bases and J gave up 7 bases; unmatched junction bases: 14. This CDR3 has 18 residues. The CDR3 here is CASSLLPLTSGVLNEQFF. The DNA for the CDR3 is TGTGCCAGCAGTTTGCTCCCGCTGACTAGCGGGGTATTAAATGAGCAGTTCTTC.

This clone showed up just once. J is TRBJ1-1 and V is TRBV7-6; weak D call: TRBD1 (5 bases). V lost 1 base and J 4 bases, leaving 7 bases between the germline ends. This CDR3 has 13 amino acids. Germline-derived CDR1 and CDR2 are SGHVS and FNYEAQ. The CDR3 spells CASSLVRVTEAFF. CDR3 nucleotides: TGTGCCAGCAGCTTAGTCAGGGTCACTGAAGCTTTCTTT.

The rearrangement uses TRBV5-4 and TRBJ1-1, with a weak D call TRBD1 (5 bases). Germline CDR1 reads SGHNT; CDR2 reads YYREEE (reference sequence). V was trimmed by 0 bases and J by 1 base, leaving 7 bases between them. CDR3 length: 14 residues. The DNA of the CDR3 is TGTGCCAGCAGCTTGGAAACAGGGAACACTGAAGCTTTCTTT. It codes for CASSLETGNTEAFF.

The chain uses TRBV29-1 and TRBJ1-1; 9 bases line up with TRBD1. CDR1 and CDR2 from the germline V gene are SQVTM and ANQGSEA. With 5 bases clipped from V and 1 base from J, the junction kept 5 bases outside the gene matches. The CDR3 is 14 amino acids. CDR3 nucleotides: TGCAGCGTTCAGGAGGGACAGGGGAACACTGAAGCTTTCTTT. Protein product: CSVQEGQGNTEAFF.

The rearrangement links TRBV7-3 to TRBJ2-5; 9 bases fit TRBD1. The CDR3 sequence is 14 residues long. With V trimmed by 5 bases and J by 5 bases, 6 bases remained unmatched. CDR1 and CDR2 from the germline V gene are SGHTA and FQGTGA. CDR3 amino acids: CASSRTGEEETQYF. CDR3 DNA: TGTGCCAGCAGCCGGACAGGGGAGGAGGAGACCCAGTACTTC.

The chain couples TRBV28 to TRBJ1-6; D unclear. Trimming stripped 5 bases from V and 10 bases from J, with 18 bases between. Germline-derived CDR1 and CDR2 are MDHEN and SYDVKM. The CDR3 consists of 15 residues. The CDR3 protein is CASSPMGGERSPLHF. Written as DNA, the CDR3 is TGTGCCAGCAGTCCCATGGGCGGGGAGCGGTCACCCCTCCACTTT.

The V call is TRBV19, the J call TRBJ2-1; possibly TRBD2 for D (6 bases). Trimming left V 8 bases short and J 8 bases short, with 19 bases between. Germline CDR1 LNHDA, CDR2 SQIVND (reference sequence). This CDR3 region has 14 residues. The CDR3: CASGDLLAQDEQFF. CDR3 nucleotide sequence: TGTGCCAGTGGGGACCTACTAGCTCAAGATGAGCAGTTCTTC.

The chain uses TRBV11-2 and TRBJ2-7; 9 nucleotides agree with TRBD1. The CDR3 contains 15 residues. Looked up from germline, CDR1 is SGHAT and CDR2 is FQNNGV. Trimming at V came to 5 bases and at J to 6 bases, leaving 11 bases not matched to a gene. CDR3 nucleotide sequence: TGTGCCAGCAGCCCCAGGACAGGGGCATCGTTCGAGCAGTACTTC. As protein: CASSPRTGASFEQYF.

The genes are TRBV2 and TRBJ2-7; 9 nucleotides line up with TRBD2. CDR3 length: 15 amino acids. Trimming removed 6 bases from V and 1 base from J; junction bases left unmatched: 7. In germline, CDR1 is SNHLY, CDR2 FYNNEI. The CDR3: CASSALAGVSYEQYF. CDR3 nucleotides: TGTGCCAGCAGCGCACTAGCGGGCGTATCCTACGAGCAGTACTTC.

CDR3 protein: CASSPVGQGRGYTF. The CDR3 DNA is TGTGCCAGCAGCCCGGTTGGACAGGGAAGAGGCTACACCTTC. The chain links TRBV6-1 to TRBJ1-2; TRBD1 matches 8 bases. CDR3 length equals 14 residues. The germline CDR1 and CDR2 sequences are MNHNS and SASEGT. J lost 8 bases, V lost 6 bases, and 11 bases had no gene match.

Here the CDR3 reads CASHPGRGNTEAFF. The CDR3 nucleotides are TGTGCCAGTCACCCAGGGAGGGGAAACACTGAAGCTTTCTTT. V gene TRBV19 combines with J gene TRBJ1-1; D is perhaps TRBD1 (5 bases). From germline, CDR1 is LNHDA and CDR2 SQIVND (reference sequence). With 8 bases removed from V and 2 bases from J, the gap between germline ends came to 15 bases. The length of the CDR3 is 14 residues.

This clone came up once. This rearrangement joins TRBV5-5 to TRBJ1-1, with a weak D call TRBD1 (5 bases). Deletions cut 0 bases from V and 3 bases from J, with 9 bases between. The V gene's germline CDR1 is SGHKS and CDR2 YYEKEE (reference sequence). This CDR3 is 14 amino acids long. The CDR3 reads CASSLATGDTEAFF. For the CDR3, the DNA is TGTGCCAGCAGCTTGGCAACAGGCGACACTGAAGCTTTCTTT.

V and J are TRBV2 and TRBJ2-5; tentative D call: TRBD2 (6 bases). The J call may be in error: the DNA end matches TRBJ2-7 better. Looked up from germline, CDR1 is SNHLY and CDR2 is FYNNEI. CDR3 length: 14 residues. The CDR3 sequence: CASSEWGTGVEQYF. CDR3 in DNA: TGTGCCAGCAGTGAATGGGGGACTGGGGTCGAGCAGTACTTC.